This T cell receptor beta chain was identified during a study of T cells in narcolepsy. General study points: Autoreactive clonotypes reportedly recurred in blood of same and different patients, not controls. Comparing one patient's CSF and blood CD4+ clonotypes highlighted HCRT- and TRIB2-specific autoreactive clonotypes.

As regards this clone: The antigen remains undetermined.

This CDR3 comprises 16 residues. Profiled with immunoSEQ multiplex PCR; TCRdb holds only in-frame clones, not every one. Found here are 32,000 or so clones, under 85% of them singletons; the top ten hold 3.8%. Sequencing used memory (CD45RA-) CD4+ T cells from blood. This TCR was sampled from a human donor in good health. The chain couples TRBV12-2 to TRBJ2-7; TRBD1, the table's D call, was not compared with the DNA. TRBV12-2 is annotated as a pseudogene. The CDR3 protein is CASRLPPGHSSYEQYF. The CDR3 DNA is TGTGCAAGTCGCCTTCCTCCGGGACACAGCTCCTACGAGCAGTACTTC.